What follows are 32 T cell receptor beta chains derived from one specimen sequenced in a study of T cells in narcolepsy. Libraries were prepared by immunoSEQ multiplex PCR; TCRdb keeps only in-frame clonotypes and omits some of them. This sample has about 40,000 clones, with roughly 88% found just once. Sequencing was performed on CD45RA- memory CD4+ T cells from PBMCs. These receptors were taken from a human donor with narcolepsy.

The chain has TRBV5-6 and TRBJ2-1; unclear D gene. The V and J ends lost 0 bases and 9 bases respectively, with 10 bases between them. Looked up from germline, CDR1 is SGHDT and CDR2 is YYEEEE. The CDR3 sequence is 13 residues long. CDR3 in amino acids: CASSLGGTGEQFF. The CDR3 DNA follows: TGTGCCAGCAGCTTGGGCGGAACGGGTGAGCAGTTCTTC. Variable domain in full (rest from reference TRBV5-6 and TRBJ2-1): DAGVTQSPTHLIKTRGQQVTLRCSPKSGHDTVSWYQQALGQGPQFIFQYYEEEERQRGNFPDRFSGHQFPNYSSELNVNALLLGDSALYLCASSLGGTGEQFFGPGTRLTVL.

CDR3 residues: CASSATSMASGGDTQYF. CDR3 in DNA: TGTGCCAGCAGTGCCACCTCGATGGCTAGCGGGGGGGATACGCAGTATTTT. The V call is TRBV28, the J call TRBJ2-3, with 11 bases aligning to TRBD2. The trim removed 5 bases at V and 6 bases at J, leaving 13 bases unmatched. This CDR3 region has 17 residues. From germline, CDR1 is MDHEN and CDR2 SYDVKM.

This clone appeared a single time. This chain connects TRBV5-1 to TRBJ2-2; TRBD1 matches 7 bases. Losses at the gene ends were 4 bases for V and 3 bases for J; bases not matched to a gene: 6. Germline V CDR1 and CDR2: SGHRS, YFSETQ. The CDR3 is 15 residues long. The CDR3 is CASSDGQVYTGELFF. In DNA form, the CDR3 reads TGCGCCAGCAGCGACGGACAGGTCTACACCGGGGAGCTGTTTTTT.

The chain joins TRBV19 to TRBJ1-5, with 7 bases fitting TRBD1. Germline V gene sequence: CDR1 LNHDA, CDR2 SQIVND (reference sequence). Losses at the gene ends were 4 bases for V and 3 bases for J; bases not matched to a gene: 6. This CDR3 spans 15 amino acids. CDR3 in amino acids: CASSTPGQFNQPQHF. In DNA form, the CDR3 reads TGTGCCAGTAGTACCCCGGGACAGTTCAATCAGCCCCAGCATTTT.

The chain recombines TRBV28 with TRBJ1-6; 7 nucleotides match TRBD1. This CDR3 region has 16 residues. V dropped 6 bases and J dropped 7; count of bases not matched to a gene: 12. The germline CDR1 and CDR2 sequences are MDHEN and SYDVKM. CDR3 bases: TGTGCCAGCAGATTCTGGTCCACAGGGGTAAATTCACCCCTCCACTTT. Translating it yields CASRFWSTGVNSPLHF.

The J gene is TRBJ1-1, the V gene TRBV4-1; no firm D call. CDR3 length: 16 amino acids. Germline assignment: CDR1 MGHRA and CDR2 YSYEKL. V lost 3 bases and J 0 bases, leaving 14 bases between the germline ends. In nucleotides, the CDR3 is TGCGCCAGCAGCCAGAGAGGCGGCACGGTGAACACTGAAGCTTTCTTT. As protein: CASSQRGGTVNTEAFF.

This chain links TRBV7-2 with TRBJ1-2; a possible D gene is TRBD1 (5 bases). CDR3 length: 14 residues. Trimming removed 2 bases at V and 8 bases at J, with 15 bases between. Germline V lookup: CDR1 SGHTA, CDR2 FQGNSA. The chain's CDR3 is CASSLQGGVRGYTF. CDR3 nucleotide sequence: TGTGCCAGCAGCTTACAGGGTGGCGTACGAGGCTACACCTTC.

This chain's CDR3 is CAWSGAYEQYF. CDR3 sequence (DNA): TGTGCCTGGAGTGGGGCTTACGAGCAGTACTTC. The chain is built from TRBV30 and TRBJ2-7; D call uncertain. CDR1 and CDR2 (germline): GTSNPN, SVGIG (reference sequence). The CDR3 runs to 11 residues. Trimming took 1 base from V and 4 from J, leaving 5 bases between them.

As for this clone: Within the sample, other DNA sequences also encode this same CDR3. CDR3 amino acids: CASSETSGNYEQYF. In DNA, the CDR3 is TGTGCCAGCAGTGAGACTAGCGGCAACTACGAGCAGTACTTC. The V gene is TRBV2, the J gene TRBJ2-7; 9 bases align to TRBD2. With V trimmed by 3 bases and J by 3 bases, 3 bases remained unmatched. There are 14 residues in the CDR3. The germline gives CDR1 SNHLY, CDR2 FYNNEI. Full variable domain (outside the CDR3, taken from reference TRBV2 and TRBJ2-7): EPEVTQTPSHQVTQMGQEVILRCVPISNHLYFYWYRQILGQKVEFLVSFYNNEISEKSEIFDDQFSVERPDGSNFTLKIRSTKLEDSAMYFCASSETSGNYEQYFGPGTRLTVT.

The chain carries TRBV6-6 and TRBJ1-1, with TRBD1 identical over 7 bases. Germline-derived CDR1 and CDR2 are MNHNY and SVGAGI (reference sequence). Germline trimming cut 4 bases from V and 8 bases from J; bases unmatched to any gene: 4. CDR3 length: 12 amino acids. The CDR3 nucleotides read TGTGCCAGCAGTTCAGGGGGTCCAGAAGCTTTCTTT. Protein product: CASSSGGPEAFF.

The chain combines TRBV25-1 with TRBJ1-1, with D uncertain. This CDR3 comprises 11 residues. V lost 7 bases, J lost 7 bases, and 10 bases lay in between. Germline CDR1 is MGHDK and CDR2 is SYGVNS. CDR3 in amino acids: CASTTFGEAFF. The DNA of the CDR3 is TGTGCCAGCACGACGTTCGGTGAAGCTTTCTTT.

The rearrangement links TRBV11-3 to TRBJ2-2; the D gene is possibly TRBD1 (5 bases). CDR3 length: 16 amino acids. The V gene lost 2 bases and the J gene lost 4 bases, with 14 bases spanning the gap. In germline, CDR1 is SGHNT, CDR2 YENEEA. CDR3 loop: CASSLYQDTLTGELFF. The CDR3 bases are TGTGCCAGCAGCTTATACCAGGACACTCTCACCGGGGAGCTGTTTTTT.

V and J are TRBV7-2 and TRBJ2-5; 7 bases are a match to TRBD2. Per the germline V gene, CDR1 is SGHTA and CDR2 is FQGNSA. The length of the CDR3 is 15 residues. J gave up 1 base and V 5 bases, and 7 bases lay outside the gene matches. The chain's CDR3 is CASSLMGGGQETQYF. CDR3 bases: TGTGCCAGCAGCCTTATGGGGGGGGGCCAAGAGACCCAGTACTTC.

The V gene is TRBV7-8, the J gene TRBJ1-6; D gene unclear. The CDR3 loop spans 18 amino acids. In germline, CDR1 is SGHVS, CDR2 FQNEAQ. Between the trimmed V and J ends, which lost 2 bases and 0 bases, there was a span of 14 bases. CDR3 in DNA: TGTGCCAGCAGCTTAAGGCGCAGTAGCCGCTCCTATAATTCACCCCTCCACTTT. The encoded protein is CASSLRRSSRSYNSPLHF.

The genes are TRBV4-2 and TRBJ2-3; no clear D gene. Germline CDR1 is LGHNA and CDR2 is YNFKEQ. V dropped 0 bases and J dropped 2 bases, with 18 bases sitting between them. The CDR3 has 18 residues. The CDR3 reads CASSQDLSLLRPTDTQYF. The CDR3 nucleotides read TGTGCCAGCAGCCAAGATCTGAGCCTCCTAAGGCCCACAGATACGCAGTATTTT.

V usage is TRBV7-9 and J usage is TRBJ2-3, with 14 nucleotides matching TRBD2. The trim removed 5 bases at V and 5 bases at J, leaving 9 bases unmatched. CDR3 length equals 17 residues. CDR1 and CDR2 (germline): SEHNR, FQNEAQ (reference sequence). As DNA, the CDR3 is TGTGCCAGCAGCCTCCCAGGGACTAGCGGGAGTGGAGATACGCAGTATTTT. Protein product: CASSLPGTSGSGDTQYF.

CDR3 protein: CASSRDSYSNQPQHF. The CDR3 coding sequence is TGTGCCAGCAGCCGAGACAGTTATAGCAATCAGCCCCAGCATTTT. The rearrangement links TRBV4-2 to TRBJ1-5; tentatively, D is TRBD1 (5 bases). The CDR3 spans 15 residues. Trimming removed 4 bases at V and 0 bases at J, with 10 bases between. From germline, CDR1 is LGHNA and CDR2 YNFKEQ.

The gene calls are TRBV6-1 and TRBJ2-7, with 9 positions matching TRBD1. The CDR3 extends over 14 amino acids. Germline CDR1 MNHNS, CDR2 SASEGT. Losses at the gene ends were 6 bases for V and 0 bases for J; bases not matched to a gene: 3. The CDR3 region is CASRGTGSSYEQYF. The CDR3 region has the DNA TGTGCCAGCAGGGGGACAGGGAGCTCCTACGAGCAGTACTTC.

This clone was seen just once. The chain employs TRBV7-6 and TRBJ2-5; 7 bases match TRBD1. V lost 5 bases to trimming and J lost 2 bases; unmatched junction nucleotides: 8. This CDR3 comprises 15 residues. CDR1 and CDR2 (germline): SGHVS, FNYEAQ. CDR3 region: CASSRRQGGQETQYF. CDR3 coding DNA: TGTGCCAGCAGCCGGCGACAGGGTGGACAAGAGACCCAGTACTTC.

This chain connects TRBV19 to TRBJ2-2; D unclear. The CDR3 runs to 13 residues. The V end lost 4 bases, the J end lost 4 bases, and 7 bases lay between the germline ends. CDR1 is LNHDA, CDR2 SQIVND, per germline (reference sequence). This chain's CDR3 is CASSTPGTGELFF. CDR3 DNA: TGTGCCAGTAGTACCCCGGGCACCGGGGAGCTGTTTTTT.

The V and J genes are TRBV15 and TRBJ1-1; D not resolved. The CDR3 spans 15 residues. Trimming shortened V by 0 bases and J by 0 bases, and 8 bases separated the two germline ends. CDR1 LNHNV and CDR2 YYDKDF come from the germline V gene (reference sequence). CDR3 sequence: CATSREGLMNTEAFF. The CDR3 DNA reads as TGTGCCACCAGCAGAGAAGGGCTAATGAACACTGAAGCTTTCTTT.

The chain has TRBV11-2 and TRBJ2-3; TRBD2 aligns across 7 bases. The V and J ends lost 2 bases and 5 bases, in that order; junction bases with no gene match: 4. The CDR3 runs 14 residues. Germline CDR1 reads SGHAT; CDR2 reads FQNNGV. This CDR3 reads CASSLRDYLDTQYF. The CDR3 nucleotides are TGTGCCAGCAGCTTAAGGGACTATCTAGATACGCAGTATTTT. Combining the CDR3 with reference TRBV11-2 and TRBJ2-3 gives the whole variable domain EAGVAQSPRYKIIEKRQSVAFWCNPISGHATLYWYQQILGQGPKLLIQFQNNGVVDDSQLPKDRFSAERLKGVDSTLKIQPAKLEDSAVYLCASSLRDYLDTQYFGPGTRLTVL.

This chain links TRBV5-8 with TRBJ2-1, with D unclear. This CDR3 contains 13 residues. V was pared by 5 bases and J by 6 bases, with 12 bases between. Germline lookup yields CDR1 SGHTS and CDR2 YDEGEE. DNA of the CDR3: TGTGCCAGCAGAAAAGCCAGCCCCAATGAGCAGTTCTTC. Protein sequence: CASRKASPNEQFF.

This sequence joins TRBV19 and TRBJ1-2, with D maybe TRBD1 (5 bases). The length of the CDR3 is 14 residues. Trimming shortened V by 8 bases and J by 5 bases, and 18 bases separated the two germline ends. Germline values: CDR1 LNHDA, CDR2 SQIVND (reference sequence). For the CDR3, the DNA is TGTGCCAGTCTTGGGACTCCTAGTGGGTATGGCTACACCTTC. Protein sequence: CASLGTPSGYGYTF.

The chain has TRBV4-3 and TRBJ1-5; weak D call: TRBD1 (5 bases). CDR1 is LGHNA, CDR2 YSLEER, per germline. V lost 4 bases and J 2 bases, leaving 12 bases between the germline ends. The length of the CDR3 is 15 residues. CDR3: CASSPQVDGNQPQHF. CDR3 coding DNA: TGCGCCAGCAGCCCACAGGTAGATGGCAATCAGCCCCAGCATTTT.

The gene calls are TRBV19 and TRBJ2-2; 11 bases are shared with TRBD1. Germline assignment: CDR1 LNHDA and CDR2 SQIVND (reference sequence). The V segment lost 4 bases and the J segment 7 bases; nucleotides outside the gene matches: 5. The CDR3 has 15 amino acids. CDR3 nucleotide sequence: TGTGCCAGTAGTACCAGGACAGGGGGCGTCGGGGAGCTGTTTTTT. Translating it yields CASSTRTGGVGELFF.

This chain joins TRBV9 and TRBJ2-7; D uncertain. V lost 3 bases, J lost 7 bases, and 17 bases lay in between. Germline CDR1 is SGDLS and CDR2 is YYNGEE. The CDR3 consists of 14 residues. Here the CDR3 DNA reads TGTGCCAGCAGCGAGTACGCCCTCTCGGTGGAGCAGTACTTC. It specifies CASSEYALSVEQYF.

This rearrangement joins TRBV29-1 to TRBJ1-2, with TRBD1 matching over 9 bases. Germline V gene lookup returns CDR1 SQVTM and CDR2 ANQGSEA. Unmatched junction bases numbered 10, after V lost 0 bases and J lost 8 bases. The CDR3 is made up of 15 amino acids. The CDR3 reads CSVEDENTGGRGYTF. Here the CDR3 DNA reads TGCAGCGTTGAAGACGAAAACACAGGGGGCCGGGGCTACACCTTC.

The gene calls are TRBV2 and TRBJ1-4; possible D gene TRBD1, 5 bases. V gave up 6 bases and J gave up 7 bases, with 12 bases separating them. The CDR3 covers 13 residues. Germline V gives CDR1 SNHLY, CDR2 FYNNEI. The DNA for the CDR3 is TGTGCCAGCAGCCGTCTTGGGGCTGAAAAACTGTTTTTT. This encodes CASSRLGAEKLFF.

The chain has TRBV6-5 and TRBJ1-6; D not certain. Germline values: CDR1 MNHEY, CDR2 SVGAGI. The CDR3 is 13 amino acids. Trimming pared 6 bases from V and 7 bases from J, leaving 10 bases between. The CDR3 loop reads CASSRHVNSPLHF. CDR3 bases: TGTGCCAGCAGCCGACACGTAAATTCACCCCTCCACTTT.

The CDR3 nucleotides are TGTGCCTGGACCCGGACTAGCGGGATTGCCGGGGAGCTGTTTTTT. Translation: CAWTRTSGIAGELFF. This rearrangement joins TRBV30 to TRBJ2-2; TRBD2 agrees at 12 bases. The CDR3 totals 15 residues. CDR1 and CDR2 from the germline V gene are GTSNPN and SVGIG (reference sequence). V was clipped by 4 bases and J by 6 bases; unmatched bases: 6.

The J gene is TRBJ2-5, the V gene TRBV16, with unresolved D. Germline CDR1 is KGHSY and CDR2 is FQNENV. CDR3 size: 14 residues. V lost 0 bases to trimming and J lost 5 bases, with 10 bases between them. The CDR3 sequence: CASSQSISEETQYF. In DNA, the CDR3 is TGTGCCAGCAGCCAATCGATAAGCGAGGAGACCCAGTACTTC.